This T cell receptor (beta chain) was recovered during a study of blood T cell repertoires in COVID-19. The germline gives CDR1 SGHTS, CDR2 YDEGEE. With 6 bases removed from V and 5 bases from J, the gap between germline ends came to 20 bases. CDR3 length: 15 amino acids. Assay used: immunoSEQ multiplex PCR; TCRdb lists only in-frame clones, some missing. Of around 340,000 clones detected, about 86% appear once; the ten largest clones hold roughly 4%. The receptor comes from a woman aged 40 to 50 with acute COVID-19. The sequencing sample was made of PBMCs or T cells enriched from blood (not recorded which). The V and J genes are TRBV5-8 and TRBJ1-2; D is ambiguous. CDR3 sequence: CASTLGLRVPYGYTF. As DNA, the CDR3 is TGTGCCAGCACCCTAGGGTTGAGGGTTCCTTATGGCTACACCTTC.